This TCR beta chain stems from a study of Ad26.COV2.S vaccination and SARS-CoV-2 variants. The CDR3 loop spans 16 amino acids. V lost 5 bases to trimming and J lost 11 bases, with 24 bases between them. CDR1 and CDR2 (germline): LNHDA, SQIVND (reference sequence). Sequencing used immunoSEQ multiplex PCR; TCRdb keeps in-frame clones, though not all of them. The sample yields roughly 400,000 clones, roughly 88% seen once. The treatment here: 15 to 20 received Ad26.COV2.S at low or high dose, single or two shots; roughly five received placebo; per-sample allocation not given. Vaccine and placebo recipients were sampled on day 63 after the first injection.

The sample here was peripheral blood, taken in a trial of Ad26.COV2.S vaccine versus placebo. The chain joins TRBV19 to TRBJ1-4; D unresolved. The sequence was collected from a person between 18 and 65 years old who received the Ad26.COV2.S COVID-19 vaccine or a placebo. CDR3: CASSPRAGGETGKLFF. For the CDR3, the DNA is TGTGCCAGTAGTCCTCGGGCTGGCGGTGAGACGGGGAAACTGTTTTTT.